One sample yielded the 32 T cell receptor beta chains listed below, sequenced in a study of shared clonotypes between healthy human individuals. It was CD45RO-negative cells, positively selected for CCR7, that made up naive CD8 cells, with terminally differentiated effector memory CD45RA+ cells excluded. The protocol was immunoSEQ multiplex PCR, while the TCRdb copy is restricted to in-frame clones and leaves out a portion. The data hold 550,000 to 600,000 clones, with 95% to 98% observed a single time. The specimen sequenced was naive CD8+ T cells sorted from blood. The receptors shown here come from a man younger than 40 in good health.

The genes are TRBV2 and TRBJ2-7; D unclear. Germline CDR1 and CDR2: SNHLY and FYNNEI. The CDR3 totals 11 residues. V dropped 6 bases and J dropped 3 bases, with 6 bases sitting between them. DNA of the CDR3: TGTGCCAGCAGGACGGACTACGAGCAGTACTTC. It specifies CASRTDYEQYF.

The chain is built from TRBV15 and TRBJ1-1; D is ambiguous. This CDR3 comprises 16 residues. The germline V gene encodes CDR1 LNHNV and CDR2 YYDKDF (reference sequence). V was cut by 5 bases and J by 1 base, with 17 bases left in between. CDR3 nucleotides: TGTGCCACCAGCGGGCGGGGAGGACTCAGGAACACTGAAGCTTTCTTT. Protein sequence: CATSGRGGLRNTEAFF.

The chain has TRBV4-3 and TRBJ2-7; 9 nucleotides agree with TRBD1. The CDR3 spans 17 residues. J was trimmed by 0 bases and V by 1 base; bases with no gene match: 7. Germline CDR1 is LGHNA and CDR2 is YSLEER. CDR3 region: CASSQAGTGSSSYEQYF. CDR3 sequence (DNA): TGCGCCAGCAGCCAAGCCGGGACAGGGTCGAGCTCCTACGAGCAGTACTTC.

The DNA of the CDR3 is TGTGCCAGCACCTTAGCGGGAGCCAGTGAGCAGTTCTTC. Protein sequence: CASTLAGASEQFF. J is TRBJ2-1 and V is TRBV5-4; TRBD2 aligns across 9 bases. Germline CDR1 SGHNT, CDR2 YYREEE (reference sequence). After removal of 6 bases from V and 9 bases from J, the junction contained 7 bases not matched to a gene. This CDR3 comprises 13 residues.

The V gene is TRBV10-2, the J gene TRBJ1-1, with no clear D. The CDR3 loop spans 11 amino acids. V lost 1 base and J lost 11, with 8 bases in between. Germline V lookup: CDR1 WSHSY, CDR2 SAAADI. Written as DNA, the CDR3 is TGCGCCAGCAGTGAGTGGCGGGATGCTTTCTTT. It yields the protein CASSEWRDAFF.

In nucleotides, the CDR3 is TGTGCCAGCAGCGTCGGGGACCAGTTGGGGACTGAAGCTTTCTTT. This codes for CASSVGDQLGTEAFF. The chain carries TRBV7-9 and TRBJ1-1; weak D call: TRBD1 (5 bases). CDR1 and CDR2 (germline): SEHNR, FQNEAQ (reference sequence). CDR3 length equals 15 residues. The ends were cut back, 5 bases at V and 5 bases at J, with 18 bases in the middle.

The CDR3 spells CASSIGGAPYEQYF. CDR3 DNA sequence: TGTGCCAGCAGTATCGGGGGGGCGCCCTACGAGCAGTACTTC. V usage is TRBV5-6 and J usage is TRBJ2-7, with 8 bases fitting TRBD2. The V gene end was trimmed by 5 bases and the J gene end by 2 bases; junction bases not matched to a gene: 6. The germline V gene has CDR1 SGHDT and CDR2 YYEEEE. This CDR3 comprises 14 residues.

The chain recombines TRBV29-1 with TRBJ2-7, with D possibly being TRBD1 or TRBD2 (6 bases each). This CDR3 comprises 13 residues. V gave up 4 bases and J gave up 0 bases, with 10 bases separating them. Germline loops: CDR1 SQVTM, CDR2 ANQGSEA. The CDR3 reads CSVVPGASYEQYF. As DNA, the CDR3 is TGCAGCGTTGTACCGGGGGCCTCCTACGAGCAGTACTTC.

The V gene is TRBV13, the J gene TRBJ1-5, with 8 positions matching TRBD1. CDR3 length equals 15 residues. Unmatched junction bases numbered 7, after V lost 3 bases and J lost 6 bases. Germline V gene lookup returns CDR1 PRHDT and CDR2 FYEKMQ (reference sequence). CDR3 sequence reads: CASSLGGQGSQPQHF. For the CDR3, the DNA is TGTGCCAGCAGCTTGGGAGGACAGGGTAGTCAGCCCCAGCATTTT.

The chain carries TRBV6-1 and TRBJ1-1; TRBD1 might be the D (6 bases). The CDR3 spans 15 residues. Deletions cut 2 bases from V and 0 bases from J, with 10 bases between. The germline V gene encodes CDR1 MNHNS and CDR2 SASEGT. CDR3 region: CASSEWSGVNTEAFF. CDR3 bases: TGTGCCAGCAGTGAATGGTCAGGGGTGAACACTGAAGCTTTCTTT.

CDR3 sequence (DNA): TGCGCCAGCCCCGACAGGAACTATGGCTACACCTTC. Translating gives CASPDRNYGYTF. The chain recombines TRBV10-1 with TRBJ1-2; D is possibly TRBD1 (6 bases). The CDR3 consists of 12 residues. The germline CDR1 and CDR2 sequences are WNHNN and SYGVQD (reference sequence). Trimming cost V 8 bases and J 2 bases, with 9 bases left between them.

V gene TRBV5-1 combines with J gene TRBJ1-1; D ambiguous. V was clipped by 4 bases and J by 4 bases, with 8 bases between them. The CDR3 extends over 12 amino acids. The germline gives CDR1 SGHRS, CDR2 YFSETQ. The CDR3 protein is CASSAFGTEAFF. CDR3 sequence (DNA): TGCGCCAGCAGCGCGTTTGGCACTGAAGCTTTCTTT.

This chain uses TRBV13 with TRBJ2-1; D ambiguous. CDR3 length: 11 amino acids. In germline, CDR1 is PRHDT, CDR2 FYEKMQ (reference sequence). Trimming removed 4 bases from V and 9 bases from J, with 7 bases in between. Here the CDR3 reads CASSSGPEQFF. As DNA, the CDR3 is TGTGCCAGCAGCTCCGGGCCTGAGCAGTTCTTC.

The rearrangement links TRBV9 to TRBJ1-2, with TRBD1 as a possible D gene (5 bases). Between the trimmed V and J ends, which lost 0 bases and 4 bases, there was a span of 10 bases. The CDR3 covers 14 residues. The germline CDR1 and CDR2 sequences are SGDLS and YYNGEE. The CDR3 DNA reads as TGTGCCAGCAGCGTAGAGGGGCAGTTCTATGGCTACACCTTC. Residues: CASSVEGQFYGYTF.

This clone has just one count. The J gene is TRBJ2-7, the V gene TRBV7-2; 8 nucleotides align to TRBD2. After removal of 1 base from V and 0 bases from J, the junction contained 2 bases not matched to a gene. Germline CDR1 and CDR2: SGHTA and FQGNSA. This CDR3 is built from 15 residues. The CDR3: CASSLDGRASYEQYF. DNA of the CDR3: TGTGCCAGCAGCTTAGACGGGAGGGCCTCCTACGAGCAGTACTTC.

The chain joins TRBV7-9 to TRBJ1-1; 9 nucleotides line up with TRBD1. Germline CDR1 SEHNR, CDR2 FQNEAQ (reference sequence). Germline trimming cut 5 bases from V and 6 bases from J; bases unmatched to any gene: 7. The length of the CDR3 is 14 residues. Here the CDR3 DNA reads TGTGCCAGCAGCATGGGACAGGGATTTTCTGAAGCTTTCTTT. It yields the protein CASSMGQGFSEAFF.

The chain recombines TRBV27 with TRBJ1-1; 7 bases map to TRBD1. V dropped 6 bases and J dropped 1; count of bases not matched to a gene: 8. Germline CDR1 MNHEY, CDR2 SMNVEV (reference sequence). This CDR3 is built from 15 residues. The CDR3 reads CASSYSGTANTEAFF. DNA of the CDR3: TGTGCCAGCAGCTATTCCGGGACAGCGAACACTGAAGCTTTCTTT.

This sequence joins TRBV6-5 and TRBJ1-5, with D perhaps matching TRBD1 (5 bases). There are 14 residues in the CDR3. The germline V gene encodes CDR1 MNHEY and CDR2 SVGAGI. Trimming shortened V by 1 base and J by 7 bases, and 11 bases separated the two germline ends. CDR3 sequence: CASSYLGDGQPQHF. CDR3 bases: TGTGCCAGCAGTTACTTGGGGGATGGGCAGCCCCAGCATTTT.

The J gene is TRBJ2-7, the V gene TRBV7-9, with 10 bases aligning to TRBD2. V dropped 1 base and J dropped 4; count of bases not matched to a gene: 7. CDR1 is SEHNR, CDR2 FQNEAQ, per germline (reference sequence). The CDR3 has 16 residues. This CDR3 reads CASSLESGLALYEQYF. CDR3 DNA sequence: TGTGCCAGCAGCTTAGAATCGGGACTAGCGCTTTACGAGCAGTACTTC.

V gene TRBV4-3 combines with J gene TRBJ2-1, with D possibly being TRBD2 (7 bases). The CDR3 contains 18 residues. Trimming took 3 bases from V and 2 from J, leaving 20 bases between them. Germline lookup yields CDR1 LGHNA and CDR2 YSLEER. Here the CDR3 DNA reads TGCGCCAGCAGCCACGTTGAAGTGGCGGGGGCTACCTACAATGAGCAGTTCTTC. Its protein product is CASSHVEVAGATYNEQFF.

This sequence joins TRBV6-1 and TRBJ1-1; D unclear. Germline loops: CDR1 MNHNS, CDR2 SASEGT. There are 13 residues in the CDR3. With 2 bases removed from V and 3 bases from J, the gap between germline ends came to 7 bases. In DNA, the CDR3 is TGTGCCAGCAGTGAAAGGGTCCACACTGAAGCTTTCTTT. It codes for CASSERVHTEAFF.

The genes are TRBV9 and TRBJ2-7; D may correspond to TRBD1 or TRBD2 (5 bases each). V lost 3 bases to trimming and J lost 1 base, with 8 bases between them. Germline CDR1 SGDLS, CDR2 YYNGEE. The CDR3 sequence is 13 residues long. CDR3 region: CASSGGVSYEQYF. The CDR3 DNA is TGTGCCAGCAGCGGAGGGGTATCCTACGAGCAGTACTTC. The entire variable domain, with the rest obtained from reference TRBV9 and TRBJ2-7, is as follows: DSGVTQTPKHLITATGQRVTLRCSPRSGDLSVYWYQQSLDQGLQFLIQYYNGEERAKGNILERFSAQQFPDLHSELNLSSLELGDSALYFCASSGGVSYEQYFGPGTRLTVT.

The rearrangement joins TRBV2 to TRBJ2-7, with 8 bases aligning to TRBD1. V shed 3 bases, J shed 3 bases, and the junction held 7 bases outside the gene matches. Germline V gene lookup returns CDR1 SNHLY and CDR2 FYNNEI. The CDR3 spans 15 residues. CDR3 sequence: CASSEARTGHYEQYF. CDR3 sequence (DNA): TGTGCCAGCAGTGAGGCCAGGACAGGGCACTACGAGCAGTACTTC.

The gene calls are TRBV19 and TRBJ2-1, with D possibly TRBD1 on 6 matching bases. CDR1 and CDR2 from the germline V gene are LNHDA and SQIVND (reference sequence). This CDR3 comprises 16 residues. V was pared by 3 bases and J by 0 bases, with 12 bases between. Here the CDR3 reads CASSMNQGSSYNEQFF. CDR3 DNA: TGTGCCAGTAGTATGAATCAGGGGTCCTCCTACAATGAGCAGTTCTTC.

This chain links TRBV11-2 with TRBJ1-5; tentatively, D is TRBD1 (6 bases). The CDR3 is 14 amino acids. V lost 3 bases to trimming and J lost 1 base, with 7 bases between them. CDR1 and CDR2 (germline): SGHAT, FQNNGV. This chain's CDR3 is CASSFGQSNQPQHF. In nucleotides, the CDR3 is TGTGCCAGCAGCTTCGGACAGAGCAATCAGCCCCAGCATTTT.

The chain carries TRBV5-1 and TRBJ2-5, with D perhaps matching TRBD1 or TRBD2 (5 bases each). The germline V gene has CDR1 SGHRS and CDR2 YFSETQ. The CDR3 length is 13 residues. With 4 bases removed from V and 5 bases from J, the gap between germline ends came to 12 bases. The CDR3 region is CASSLGPPETQYF. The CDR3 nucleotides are TGCGCCAGCAGCCTGGGACCCCCGGAGACCCAGTACTTC.

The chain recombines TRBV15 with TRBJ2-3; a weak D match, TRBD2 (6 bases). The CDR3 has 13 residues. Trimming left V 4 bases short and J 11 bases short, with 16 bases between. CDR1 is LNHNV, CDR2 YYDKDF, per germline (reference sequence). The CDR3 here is CATSTPSGGKQYF. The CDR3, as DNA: TGTGCCACCAGCACCCCCAGCGGAGGGAAGCAGTATTTT.

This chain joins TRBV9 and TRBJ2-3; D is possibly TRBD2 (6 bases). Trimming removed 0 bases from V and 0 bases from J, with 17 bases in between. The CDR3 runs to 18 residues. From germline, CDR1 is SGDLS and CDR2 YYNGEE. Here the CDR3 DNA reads TGTGCCAGCAGCGTAGGAGTAAACCGGAGGGTTAGCACAGATACGCAGTATTTT. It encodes CASSVGVNRRVSTDTQYF. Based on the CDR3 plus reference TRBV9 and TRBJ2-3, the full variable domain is DSGVTQTPKHLITATGQRVTLRCSPRSGDLSVYWYQQSLDQGLQFLIQYYNGEERAKGNILERFSAQQFPDLHSELNLSSLELGDSALYFCASSVGVNRRVSTDTQYFGPGTRLTVL.

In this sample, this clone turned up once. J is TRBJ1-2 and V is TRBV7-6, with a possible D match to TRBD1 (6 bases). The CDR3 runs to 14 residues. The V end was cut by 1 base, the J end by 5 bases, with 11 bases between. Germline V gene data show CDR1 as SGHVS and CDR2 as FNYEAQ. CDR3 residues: CASSLEGGEYGYTF. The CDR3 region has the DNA TGTGCCAGCAGCTTAGAGGGGGGCGAATATGGCTACACCTTC.

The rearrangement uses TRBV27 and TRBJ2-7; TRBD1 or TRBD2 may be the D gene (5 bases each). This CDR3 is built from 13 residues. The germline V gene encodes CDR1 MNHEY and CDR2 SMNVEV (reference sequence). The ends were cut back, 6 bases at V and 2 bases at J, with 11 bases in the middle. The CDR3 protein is CASRGPNTYEQYF. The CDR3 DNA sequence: TGTGCCAGCAGGGGACCAAACACCTACGAGCAGTACTTC.

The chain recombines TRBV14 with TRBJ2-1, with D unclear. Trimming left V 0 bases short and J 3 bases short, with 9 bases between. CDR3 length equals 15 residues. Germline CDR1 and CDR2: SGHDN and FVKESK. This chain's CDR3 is CASSQEISYYNEQFF. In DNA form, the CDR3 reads TGTGCCAGCAGCCAAGAGATATCTTACTACAATGAGCAGTTCTTC.

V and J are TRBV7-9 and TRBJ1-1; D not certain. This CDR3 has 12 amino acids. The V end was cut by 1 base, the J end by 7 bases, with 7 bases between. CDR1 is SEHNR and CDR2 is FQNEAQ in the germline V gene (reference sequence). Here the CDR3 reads CASSLGTLEAFF. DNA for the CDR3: TGTGCCAGCAGCTTAGGGACTCTTGAAGCTTTCTTT.